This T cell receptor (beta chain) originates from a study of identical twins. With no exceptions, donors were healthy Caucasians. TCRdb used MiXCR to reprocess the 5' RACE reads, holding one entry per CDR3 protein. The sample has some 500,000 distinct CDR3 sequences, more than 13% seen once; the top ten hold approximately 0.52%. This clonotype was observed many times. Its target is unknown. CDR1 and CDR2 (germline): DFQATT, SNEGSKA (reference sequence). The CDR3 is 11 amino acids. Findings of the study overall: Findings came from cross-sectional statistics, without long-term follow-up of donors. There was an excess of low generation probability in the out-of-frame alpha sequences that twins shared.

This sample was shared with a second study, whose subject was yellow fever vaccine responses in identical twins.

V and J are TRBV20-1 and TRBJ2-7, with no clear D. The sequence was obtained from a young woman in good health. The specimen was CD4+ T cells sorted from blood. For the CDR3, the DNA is TGCAGAGCTGGTCCCACCTACGAGCAGTACTTC. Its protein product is CRAGPTYEQYF.